The rows below give T cell receptor beta chains drawn from one sample of a study of T cells after yellow fever vaccination. MiXCR, applied by TCRdb to the 5' RACE reads, yields one record per CDR3 protein. This sample has about 75,000 distinct CDR3 sequences, with under 9.5% found just once. Sequenced material: CD8+ T cells sorted from PBMCs, taken roughly 10 days after the first yellow fever vaccination. These receptors all stem from a man between 18 and 35 years old who received the YFV17D yellow fever vaccine. CDR3s include the opening cysteine and the closing phenylalanine or tryptophan. The D gene is left open where the match is weak. Clone size is given for some rows only: seen once, a few or many times, or a class if the clone is expanded.

j_gene: TRBJ2-3
d_gene: TRBD1
v_gene: TRBV7-9
abundance: few
CDR3aa: CASSLSTRTGSVGDTQYF
CDR3nt: TGTGCCAGCAGCCTATCAACCCGGACAGGCTCAGTGGGGGATACGCAGTATTTT

j_gene: TRBJ1-2
d_gene: -
v_gene: TRBV7-9
abundance: many
CDR3aa: CASRGGGVNYGYTF
CDR3nt: TGTGCCAGCAGAGGAGGTGGGGTAAACTATGGCTACACCTTC

j_gene: TRBJ2-3
d_gene: -
v_gene: TRBV12-3/TRBV12-4
abundance: -
CDR3aa: CASAPGDTQYF
CDR3nt: TGTGCCAGCGCCCCGGGGGATACGCAGTATTTT

j_gene: TRBJ2-5
d_gene: -
v_gene: TRBV6-5
abundance: many
CDR3aa: CASSYDPSPETQYF
CDR3nt: TGTGCCAGCAGTTACGACCCCTCTCCGGAGACCCAGTACTTC

j_gene: TRBJ2-7
d_gene: -
v_gene: TRBV4-1
abundance: -
CDR3aa: CASSQKGTYEQYF
CDR3nt: TGCGCCAGCAGCCAAAAGGGCACCTACGAGCAGTACTTC

j_gene: TRBJ2-3
d_gene: TRBD1
v_gene: TRBV11-2
abundance: few
CDR3aa: CASSLEGQGAKADTQYF
CDR3nt: TGTGCCAGCAGCTTAGAGGGACAGGGGGCTAAGGCAGATACGCAGTATTTT

j_gene: TRBJ2-5
d_gene: -
v_gene: TRBV14
abundance: few
CDR3aa: CASSQDEAPQETQYF
CDR3nt: TGTGCCAGCAGCCAAGATGAAGCGCCCCAGGAGACCCAGTACTTC

j_gene: TRBJ1-6
d_gene: TRBD1
v_gene: TRBV15
abundance: -
CDR3aa: CATSRPPGQGMGSPLHF
CDR3nt: TGTGCCACCAGCAGACCCCCGGGACAGGGCATGGGTTCACCCCTCCACTTT

j_gene: TRBJ1-4
d_gene: -
v_gene: TRBV12-3/TRBV12-4
abundance: -
CDR3aa: CASSLGYAEKLFF
CDR3nt: TGTGCCAGCAGTTTAGGGTATGCTGAAAAACTGTTTTTT

j_gene: TRBJ2-3
d_gene: -
v_gene: TRBV20-1
abundance: -
CDR3aa: CSARSLGTLETDTQYF
CDR3nt: TGCAGTGCTAGATCCCTCGGGACCCTAGAAACAGATACGCAGTATTTT

j_gene: TRBJ2-3
d_gene: -
v_gene: TRBV10-1
abundance: few
CDR3aa: CASSALLSDADTQYF
CDR3nt: TGCGCCAGCAGTGCCTTACTTTCGGACGCAGATACGCAGTATTTT

j_gene: TRBJ2-2
d_gene: -
v_gene: TRBV12-3/TRBV12-4
abundance: many
CDR3aa: CASTRLGRTGELFF
CDR3nt: TGTGCCAGCACGAGATTAGGACGGACCGGGGAGCTGTTTTTT

j_gene: TRBJ2-7
d_gene: -
v_gene: TRBV13
abundance: few
CDR3aa: CASSVRGPIDEQYF
CDR3nt: TGTGCCAGCTCCGTACGGGGGCCGATCGACGAGCAGTACTTC

j_gene: TRBJ2-2
d_gene: TRBD2
v_gene: TRBV5-1
abundance: many
CDR3aa: CASSLHRGAGELFF
CDR3nt: TGCGCCAGCAGCTTGCACCGGGGGGCCGGGGAGCTGTTTTTT

j_gene: TRBJ1-5
d_gene: -
v_gene: TRBV6-5
abundance: many
CDR3aa: CASSYYSGGRSNQPQHF
CDR3nt: TGTGCCAGCAGTTACTATAGCGGGGGAAGGAGCAATCAGCCCCAGCATTTT

j_gene: TRBJ2-1
d_gene: -
v_gene: TRBV19
abundance: few
CDR3aa: CASSLQGNGAYNEQFF
CDR3nt: TGTGCCAGTAGTCTACAGGGAAATGGGGCTTACAATGAGCAGTTCTTC

j_gene: TRBJ2-3
d_gene: -
v_gene: TRBV6-5
abundance: many
CDR3aa: CASSYGIGDYTQYF
CDR3nt: TGTGCCAGCAGTTACGGCATCGGGGACTATACGCAGTATTTT

j_gene: TRBJ2-2
d_gene: -
v_gene: TRBV6-6
abundance: many
CDR3aa: CASLGRITGELFF
CDR3nt: TGTGCCAGCCTAGGACGTATCACCGGGGAGCTGTTTTTT

j_gene: TRBJ2-6
d_gene: -
v_gene: TRBV29-1
abundance: many
CDR3aa: CSVEGGAGANVLTF
CDR3nt: TGCAGCGTTGAAGGGGGGGCTGGGGCCAACGTCCTGACTTTC

j_gene: TRBJ1-6
d_gene: TRBD1
v_gene: TRBV4-3
abundance: -
CDR3aa: CASSPGGSPLHF
CDR3nt: TGCGCCAGCAGCCCAGGGGGTTCACCCCTCCACTTT

j_gene: TRBJ2-1
d_gene: -
v_gene: TRBV4-1
abundance: many
CDR3aa: CASSHQGNLGTLNEQFF
CDR3nt: TGCGCCAGCAGCCATCAAGGTAATCTAGGAACATTGAATGAGCAGTTCTTC

j_gene: TRBJ1-1
d_gene: -
v_gene: TRBV6-5
abundance: many
CDR3aa: CASSLVQGLGPRTEAFF
CDR3nt: TGTGCCAGCAGCCTCGTTCAGGGATTGGGACCCCGCACTGAAGCTTTCTTT

j_gene: TRBJ1-1
d_gene: -
v_gene: TRBV5-1
abundance: many
CDR3aa: CASSLAGVGAFF
CDR3nt: TGCGCCAGCAGCTTGGCGGGGGTTGGAGCTTTCTTT

j_gene: TRBJ2-2
d_gene: -
v_gene: TRBV7-3
abundance: many
CDR3aa: CASSSLSGELFF
CDR3nt: TGTGCCAGCAGCTCCCTATCAGGGGAGCTGTTTTTT

j_gene: TRBJ2-7
d_gene: -
v_gene: TRBV12-3/TRBV12-4
abundance: medium-sized
CDR3aa: CASSRDSAYEQYF
CDR3nt: TGTGCCAGCAGCCGTGACAGCGCCTACGAGCAGTACTTC

j_gene: TRBJ2-1
d_gene: -
v_gene: TRBV24-1
abundance: many
CDR3aa: CATSGQGYNEQFF
CDR3nt: TGTGCCACCAGTGGCCAGGGATACAATGAGCAGTTCTTC

j_gene: TRBJ2-5
d_gene: TRBD1
v_gene: TRBV25-1
abundance: few
CDR3aa: CASSARTGQYQETQYF
CDR3nt: TGTGCCAGCAGTGCACGGACAGGACAGTACCAAGAGACCCAGTACTTC

j_gene: TRBJ2-7
d_gene: -
v_gene: TRBV4-3
abundance: few
CDR3aa: CASSQDLYPYEQYF
CDR3nt: TGCGCCAGCAGCCAAGATCTGTATCCCTACGAGCAGTACTTC

j_gene: TRBJ1-1
d_gene: -
v_gene: TRBV4-2
abundance: many
CDR3aa: CASSQGLSGFTEAFF
CDR3nt: TGTGCCAGCAGCCAAGGTCTATCGGGGTTCACTGAAGCTTTCTTT

j_gene: TRBJ2-7
d_gene: -
v_gene: TRBV29-1
abundance: few
CDR3aa: CSVEAPRGSYYEQYF
CDR3nt: TGCAGCGTTGAGGCCCCTAGGGGCAGCTACTACGAGCAGTACTTC

j_gene: TRBJ2-1
d_gene: -
v_gene: TRBV9
abundance: many
CDR3aa: CASGGLTHEQFF
CDR3nt: TGTGCCAGCGGGGGACTTACCCATGAGCAGTTCTTC

j_gene: TRBJ1-6
d_gene: -
v_gene: TRBV12-3/TRBV12-4
abundance: many
CDR3aa: CASSIRVSLENSPLHF
CDR3nt: TGTGCCAGTTCCATACGGGTGTCCTTGGAGAATTCACCCCTCCACTTT

j_gene: TRBJ1-5
d_gene: TRBD1
v_gene: TRBV7-9
abundance: many
CDR3aa: CASSSTGSNQPQHF
CDR3nt: TGTGCCAGCAGCTCGACAGGGAGCAATCAGCCCCAGCATTTT

j_gene: TRBJ1-1
d_gene: TRBD1
v_gene: TRBV6-5
abundance: many
CDR3aa: CASSYRQGGTEAFF
CDR3nt: TGTGCCAGCAGTTACCGACAGGGCGGGACTGAAGCTTTCTTT

j_gene: TRBJ2-2
d_gene: -
v_gene: TRBV6-5
abundance: many
CDR3aa: CASSYKGGTGELFF
CDR3nt: TGTGCCAGCAGTTACAAGGGGGGCACCGGGGAGCTGTTTTTT

j_gene: TRBJ1-5
d_gene: -
v_gene: TRBV6-6
abundance: -
CDR3aa: CASSYDQPQHF
CDR3nt: TGTGCCAGCAGTTATGATCAGCCCCAGCATTTT

j_gene: TRBJ2-1
d_gene: -
v_gene: TRBV6-4
abundance: many
CDR3aa: CASSDYVANEQFF
CDR3nt: TGTGCCAGCAGTGATTACGTAGCTAATGAGCAGTTCTTC

j_gene: TRBJ1-2
d_gene: -
v_gene: TRBV7-3
abundance: -
CDR3aa: CASSFPELNGYTF
CDR3nt: TGTGCCAGCAGCTTCCCGGAACTCAATGGCTACACCTTC

j_gene: TRBJ2-1
d_gene: TRBD2
v_gene: TRBV5-1
abundance: -
CDR3aa: CASSISRGGLPAQFF
CDR3nt: TGCGCCAGCAGCATCTCCCGGGGGGGCCTCCCCGCGCAGTTCTTC

j_gene: TRBJ1-4
d_gene: TRBD1
v_gene: TRBV7-8
abundance: many
CDR3aa: CASSLRGRDEKLFF
CDR3nt: TGTGCCAGCAGCTTAAGGGGGCGTGATGAAAAACTGTTTTTT

j_gene: TRBJ2-5
d_gene: -
v_gene: TRBV11-2
abundance: -
CDR3aa: CASSPYKLQETQYF
CDR3nt: TGTGCCAGCAGCCCTTATAAGCTCCAAGAGACCCAGTACTTC

j_gene: TRBJ2-7
d_gene: TRBD2
v_gene: TRBV7-6
abundance: -
CDR3aa: CASSTGTSGASYEQYF
CDR3nt: TGTGCCAGCAGCACCGGGACTAGCGGGGCCTCCTACGAGCAGTACTTC

j_gene: TRBJ2-3
d_gene: TRBD1
v_gene: TRBV11-2
abundance: -
CDR3aa: CASRPGGQGGSTDTQYF
CDR3nt: TGTGCCAGCAGGCCGGGGGGACAGGGGGGTAGCACAGATACGCAGTATTTT

j_gene: TRBJ2-3
d_gene: TRBD2
v_gene: TRBV27
abundance: many
CDR3aa: CASSLASGGRWRDTQYF
CDR3nt: TGTGCCAGCAGTTTGGCAAGCGGGGGCCGTTGGAGAGATACGCAGTATTTT

j_gene: TRBJ1-1
d_gene: TRBD1
v_gene: TRBV5-1
abundance: many
CDR3aa: CASSLTGGLLNTEAFF
CDR3nt: TGCGCCAGCAGCTTGACAGGGGGCTTATTGAACACTGAAGCTTTCTTT

j_gene: TRBJ1-6
d_gene: -
v_gene: TRBV4-1
abundance: few
CDR3aa: CASSQDLPQYLGTYNSPLHF
CDR3nt: TGCGCCAGCAGCCAAGATCTACCCCAATACCTAGGGACTTATAATTCACCCCTCCACTTT

j_gene: TRBJ2-7
d_gene: -
v_gene: TRBV12-3/TRBV12-4
abundance: many
CDR3aa: CASRQVGQNNEQYF
CDR3nt: TGTGCCAGTCGCCAGGTAGGCCAGAACAACGAGCAGTACTTC

j_gene: TRBJ2-2
d_gene: -
v_gene: TRBV10-3
abundance: many
CDR3aa: CAISEVRRIANTGELFF
CDR3nt: TGTGCCATCAGTGAAGTCAGGCGTATCGCGAACACCGGGGAGCTGTTTTTT

j_gene: TRBJ1-2
d_gene: -
v_gene: TRBV29-1
abundance: many
CDR3aa: CSAQGGYGYTF
CDR3nt: TGCAGCGCACAAGGCGGCTATGGCTACACCTTC

j_gene: TRBJ1-1
d_gene: -
v_gene: TRBV11-1
abundance: many
CDR3aa: CASSLPLIYRPGGNTEAFF
CDR3nt: TGTGCCAGCAGCTTACCCTTAATTTATCGGCCAGGCGGGAACACTGAAGCTTTCTTT

j_gene: TRBJ2-2
d_gene: -
v_gene: TRBV7-6
abundance: many
CDR3aa: CASSLRPGTANTGELFF
CDR3nt: TGTGCCAGCAGCTTAAGACCCGGGACGGCGAACACCGGGGAGCTGTTTTTT

j_gene: TRBJ1-3
d_gene: -
v_gene: TRBV6-5
abundance: many
CDR3aa: CASSYRRNPGNTIYF
CDR3nt: TGTGCCAGCAGTTACAGACGGAACCCTGGAAACACCATATATTTT

j_gene: TRBJ2-5
d_gene: TRBD2
v_gene: TRBV5-1
abundance: many
CDR3aa: CASSGTSGAETQYF
CDR3nt: TGCGCCAGCAGCGGAACTAGCGGGGCAGAGACCCAGTACTTC

j_gene: TRBJ1-6
d_gene: -
v_gene: TRBV7-9
abundance: -
CDR3aa: CASSFSGTSSPLHF
CDR3nt: TGTGCCAGCAGCTTCTCAGGGACTAGTTCACCCCTCCACTTT

j_gene: TRBJ2-1
d_gene: TRBD2
v_gene: TRBV11-2
abundance: -
CDR3aa: CASSLGTRSYNEQFF
CDR3nt: TGTGCCAGCAGCTTAGGGACTAGGTCCTACAATGAGCAGTTCTTC